This T cell receptor (beta chain) was recovered during a study of cytomegalovirus exposure and HLA in healthy donors. Findings of the study overall: According to a later analysis, most TCR beta chains associated with CMV appeared HLA-restricted. Relative to equally common others, HLA-associated TCR beta chains showed greater clonal expansion in a later analysis.

Germline-derived CDR1 and CDR2 are SNHLY and FYNNEI. V dropped 8 bases and J dropped 2; count of bases not matched to a gene: 5. The CDR3 is 14 residues long. In regard to this clone: Its target is not known.

PCR primers comprised 60 Vbeta and 13 Jbeta primers. Generated by immunoSEQ multiplex PCR, the TCRdb table keeps only in-frame clones and is missing some. The table shows about 170,000 clones, with roughly 84% occurring only once. This TCR was sampled from a boy aged 2 to 10 in good health and CMV-seronegative. The chain has TRBV2 and TRBJ2-7, with 11 nucleotides matching TRBD2. Sequenced material: PBMCs. CDR3 bases: TGTGCCAGCCTCGGGACTAGCGGTGCCTACGAGCAGTACGTC. Its protein is CASLGTSGAYEQYV.